These 27 T cell receptor beta chains came from one sample sequenced in a study of human T cells and chemical hapten exposure. TCRdb re-analysed the RACE reads in MiXCR, keeping a single row per CDR3 protein. This table holds about 160,000 distinct CDR3 sequences, 25% to 30% found once. Regarding time point: patch test 3, about 24 weeks after DPC sensitization. Treatment of the sample: therapeutic diphenylcyclopropenone sensitization with weekly scalp DPC. Sequences were derived from whole blood, sampled in connection with sensitization to the hapten diphenylcyclopropenone (DPC). These receptors were taken from a woman aged 18-29 years with alopecia areata. Some clones in this sample may be carry-over from other donors' samples.

The V call is TRBV29-1, the J call TRBJ1-2; D is possibly TRBD1 (5 bases). Looked up from germline, CDR1 is SQVTM and CDR2 is ANQGSEA. V was pared by 6 bases and J by 3 bases, with 8 bases between. CDR3 length: 11 amino acids. The CDR3 sequence is CSVGRDYGYTF. The CDR3 coding sequence is TGCAGCGTGGGACGGGACTATGGCTACACCTTC. Complete variable domain (other parts from reference TRBV29-1 and TRBJ1-2): SAVISQKPSRDICQRGTSLTIQCQVDSQVTMMFWYRQQPGQSLTLIATANQGSEATYESGFVIDKFPISRPNLTFSTLTVSNMSPEDSSIYLCSVGRDYGYTFGSGTRLTVV.

This clonotype was seen only a few times. The V and J genes are TRBV5-1 and TRBJ2-7; D is uncertain. V lost 4 bases and J 5 bases, leaving 16 bases between the germline ends. Germline V gene lookup returns CDR1 SGHRS and CDR2 YFSETQ. This CDR3 has 14 amino acids. The CDR3 DNA is TGCGCCAGCAGCAGGCAGAAGGTCGGAGACGAGCAGTACTTC. This encodes CASSRQKVGDEQYF.

This clonotype was picked up a small number of times. V and J are TRBV29-1 and TRBJ1-3, with TRBD1 as a possible D gene (6 bases). Per germline, CDR1 SQVTM and CDR2 ANQGSEA. This CDR3 comprises 17 residues. Between the trimmed V and J ends, which lost 7 bases and 0 bases, there was a span of 22 bases. CDR3 sequence: CSAGGSGPNSSGNTIYF. CDR3 nucleotides: TGCAGCGCTGGGGGCAGCGGGCCAAATAGCTCTGGAAACACCATATATTTT. Full variable domain (rest looked up from reference TRBV29-1 and TRBJ1-3): SAVISQKPSRDICQRGTSLTIQCQVDSQVTMMFWYRQQPGQSLTLIATANQGSEATYESGFVIDKFPISRPNLTFSTLTVSNMSPEDSSIYLCSAGGSGPNSSGNTIYFGEGSWLTVV.

The rearrangement joins TRBV4-3 to TRBJ2-6; the D is unclear. V was shortened by 0 bases and J by 2 bases, with 14 bases between the two germline ends. CDR1 LGHNA and CDR2 YSLEER come from the germline V gene. The CDR3 loop spans 18 amino acids. CDR3 protein: CASSQDSVGPPGANVLTF. Written as DNA, the CDR3 is TGCGCCAGCAGCCAAGATTCTGTCGGGCCCCCTGGGGCCAACGTCCTGACTTTC.

The table lists this clonotype with a few counts. The rearrangement uses TRBV4-3 and TRBJ2-1; D is unclear. Trimming cost V 2 bases and J 3 bases, with 8 bases left between them. This CDR3 contains 14 residues. CDR1 LGHNA and CDR2 YSLEER come from the germline V gene. This CDR3 reads CASSQLPLYNEQFF. CDR3 sequence (DNA): TGCGCCAGCAGCCAACTACCTCTCTACAATGAGCAGTTCTTC.

The chain combines TRBV4-1 with TRBJ1-2, with D unresolved. With 0 bases removed from V and 13 bases from J, the gap between germline ends came to 18 bases. This CDR3 is 14 amino acids long. Germline V gives CDR1 MGHRA, CDR2 YSYEKL. CDR3 residues: CASSQDLGKAALTF. For the CDR3, the DNA is TGCGCCAGCAGCCAAGATCTGGGGAAGGCGGCACTCACCTTC.

This chain uses TRBV3-1 with TRBJ2-3, with 7 bases matching TRBD2. The CDR3 covers 13 residues. The V and J ends lost 8 bases and 1 base, in that order; junction bases with no gene match: 3. CDR1 and CDR2 from the germline V gene are LGHDT and YNNKEL (reference sequence). Written as DNA, the CDR3 is TGTGCCAGCCTCCTAGCGGGCACAGATACGCAGTATTTT. Translation gives CASLLAGTDTQYF.

This clonotype came up a few times. The V and J genes are TRBV5-1 and TRBJ2-5, with unresolved D. V was clipped by 0 bases and J by 0 bases, with 15 bases between them. CDR3 size: 17 residues. CDR1 SGHRS and CDR2 YFSETQ come from the germline V gene. Here the CDR3 DNA reads TGCGCCAGCAGCTTGGTGGCTACCGGAAGGTACCAAGAGACCCAGTACTTC. Translated, it gives CASSLVATGRYQETQYF.

The rearrangement links TRBV7-9 to TRBJ2-3; the D gene is possibly TRBD2 (5 bases). V lost 3 bases to trimming and J lost 3 bases, with 13 bases between them. The CDR3 sequence is 15 residues long. The germline V gene has CDR1 SEHNR and CDR2 FQNEAQ (reference sequence). The CDR3 DNA follows: TGTGCCAGCAGCTTTCGCGAGGGATTTACAGATACGCAGTATTTT. It translates to CASSFREGFTDTQYF.

This clonotype was counted a few times. This chain joins TRBV6-6 and TRBJ1-6; 7 positions agree with TRBD1. Germline CDR1 reads MNHNY; CDR2 reads SVGAGI (reference sequence). The trim removed 6 bases at V and 5 bases at J, leaving 7 bases unmatched. This CDR3 comprises 15 residues. The CDR3 nucleotides are TGTGCCAGCAGAGATCACAGGGGAAATAATTCACCCCTCCACTTT. This codes for CASRDHRGNNSPLHF.

The CDR3 bases are TGTGCCAGCAGCTACCGCAATCAGCCCCAGCATTTT. This codes for CASSYRNQPQHF. The chain couples TRBV11-2 to TRBJ1-5, with D unresolved. CDR3 length equals 12 residues. Germline lookup yields CDR1 SGHAT and CDR2 FQNNGV. Trimming pared 4 bases from V and 2 bases from J, leaving 3 bases between.

This clonotype has only one observation. CDR3 in DNA: TGCAGCGTTGAAGATCGGGAGCCCCAGTACTTC. Residues: CSVEDREPQYF. V is TRBV29-1 and J is TRBJ2-5; possibly TRBD2 for D (6 bases). The germline V gene has CDR1 SQVTM and CDR2 ANQGSEA. CDR3 length equals 11 residues. V was shortened by 0 bases and J by 9 bases, with 8 bases between the two germline ends.

This clonotype was found a few times. The CDR3 region has the DNA TGTGCCAGCAGTGAAGCATGGAGGGAGTTCTTC. Its protein is CASSEAWREFF. The gene calls are TRBV2 and TRBJ2-1; maybe TRBD2 (6 bases). Trimming cost V 0 bases and J 14 bases, with 8 bases left between them. Germline lookup yields CDR1 SNHLY and CDR2 FYNNEI. This CDR3 is 11 amino acids long.

This clonotype has a handful of counts. The chain is built from TRBV11-1 and TRBJ2-4; possibly TRBD1 for D (5 bases). The CDR3 has 15 residues. V lost 5 bases, J lost 0 bases, and 11 bases lay in between. CDR1 is SGHAT, CDR2 FQDESV, per germline (reference sequence). CDR3 in amino acids: CASSHRGIAKNIQYF. As DNA, the CDR3 is TGTGCCAGCAGCCATAGGGGAATAGCCAAAAACATTCAGTACTTC.

This clonotype was seen only a few times. The chain joins TRBV7-2 to TRBJ2-3, with D possibly matching TRBD2 (5 bases). The CDR3 has 14 amino acids. Per the germline V gene, CDR1 is SGHTA and CDR2 is FQGNSA. Trimming cost V 1 base and J 5 bases, with 10 bases left between them. The CDR3 region is CASSLGAGIDTQYF. In DNA form, the CDR3 reads TGTGCCAGCAGCTTAGGGGCGGGCATAGATACGCAGTATTTT.

This clonotype was detected once. One base away lies a much larger clone, so this may be a sequencing read error. The chain combines TRBV11-2 with TRBJ1-1; 9 bases are a match to TRBD1. The CDR3 has 14 residues. Germline V gives CDR1 SGHAT, CDR2 FQNNGV. Trimming removed 5 bases from V and 6 bases from J; junction bases left unmatched: 7. CDR3 protein: CASSRGQGESEAFF. The CDR3 nucleotides are TGTGCCAGCAGCCGGGGACAGGGCGAGTCTGAAGCTTTCTTT.

This sequence joins TRBV2 and TRBJ2-5; D is undetermined. The CDR3 contains 12 residues. The germline V gene encodes CDR1 SNHLY and CDR2 FYNNEI. V dropped 6 bases and J dropped 1 base, with 6 bases sitting between them. The CDR3: CASRRVQETQYF. CDR3 bases: TGTGCCAGCAGGAGAGTCCAAGAGACCCAGTACTTC.

This clonotype was found a few times. The chain recombines TRBV6-2 or TRBV6-3 with TRBJ2-1; D remains unclear. The length of the CDR3 is 14 residues. Germline V gene data show CDR1 as MNHEY and CDR2 as SVGEGT. V lost 2 bases and J lost 7, with 12 bases in between. The CDR3 reads CASSYQVTLNEQFF. The CDR3 DNA follows: TGTGCCAGCAGTTACCAGGTTACGTTGAATGAGCAGTTCTTC.

This clonotype occurred a few times. The chain employs TRBV11-2 and TRBJ2-5; 11 bases are shared with TRBD1. The germline CDR1 and CDR2 sequences are SGHAT and FQNNGV. CDR3 length equals 14 residues. The V and J ends lost 3 bases and 7 bases, in that order; junction bases with no gene match: 4. CDR3 coding DNA: TGTGCCAGCAGCTTGGGACAGGGGGTAGGGACCCAGTACTTC. This codes for CASSLGQGVGTQYF.

This chain connects TRBV19 to TRBJ2-1, with 12 bases lining up with TRBD2. Germline V CDR1 and CDR2: LNHDA, SQIVND (reference sequence). The V gene end was trimmed by 3 bases and the J gene end by 2 bases; junction bases not matched to a gene: 11. The CDR3 spans 19 residues. CDR3 DNA sequence: TGTGCCAGTAGTATGGATAGGCGAGCTAGCGGGAGGGCCTACAATGAGCAGTTCTTC. Its protein is CASSMDRRASGRAYNEQFF.

This rearrangement joins TRBV23-1 to TRBJ1-1; D gene ambiguous. TRBV23-1 is an ORF, with its function uncertain. The length of the CDR3 is 11 residues. The ends were cut back, 6 bases at V and 11 bases at J, with 13 bases in the middle. CDR3 amino acids: CASSPYPGAFF. In DNA, the CDR3 is TGCGCCAGCAGCCCGTATCCGGGGGCTTTCTTT.

This clonotype was counted ten times or more. The V and J genes are TRBV25-1 and TRBJ2-1; 10 nucleotides agree with TRBD1. From germline, CDR1 is MGHDK and CDR2 SYGVNS. J lost 2 bases, V lost 8 bases, and 9 bases had no gene match. The CDR3 has 16 amino acids. The CDR3 here is CASSKGDRGPYNEQFF. DNA for the CDR3: TGTGCCAGCTCTAAAGGGGACAGGGGTCCCTACAATGAGCAGTTCTTC.

The V call is TRBV10-3, the J call TRBJ2-3; weak D call: TRBD1 (6 bases). The V gene's germline CDR1 is ENHRY and CDR2 SYGVKD. The CDR3 consists of 15 residues. Trimming removed 6 bases from V and 0 bases from J, with 13 bases in between. The CDR3 coding sequence is TGTGCCATCAGGGAAAGGCAGGGGAGCACAGATACGCAGTATTTT. Protein product: CAIRERQGSTDTQYF.

This sequence joins TRBV6-2 or TRBV6-3 and TRBJ2-1; TRBD1 matches at 7 bases. J lost 0 bases, V lost 9 bases, and 5 bases had no gene match. Per germline, CDR1 MNHEY and CDR2 SVGEGT. CDR3 length: 14 residues. CDR3 DNA sequence: TGTGCCAGTCAACAGGGGAGCTCCTACAATGAGCAGTTCTTC. Amino acid sequence: CASQQGSSYNEQFF.

V gene TRBV7-9 combines with J gene TRBJ2-5; possibly TRBD1 for D (5 bases). CDR3 length equals 15 residues. Germline loops: CDR1 SEHNR, CDR2 FQNEAQ (reference sequence). V was trimmed by 1 base and J by 5 bases, leaving 14 bases between them. The CDR3 loop reads CASSLVAGIRETQYF. CDR3 nucleotides: TGTGCCAGCAGCTTAGTAGCAGGGATACGGGAGACCCAGTACTTC.

The rearrangement uses TRBV18 and TRBJ2-7, with D possibly matching TRBD1 (6 bases). Trimming took off 3 bases at V and 6 bases at J, with 15 bases between the two ends. Germline CDR1 is KGHSH and CDR2 is LQKENI. The CDR3 runs 14 residues. The CDR3 here is CASSPTGAASEQYF. CDR3 coding DNA: TGTGCCAGCTCACCGACAGGCGCGGCCTCCGAGCAGTACTTC.

The genes are TRBV29-1 and TRBJ1-3, with TRBD1 as a possible D gene (6 bases). The germline V and J ends were trimmed by 2 bases and 5 bases, with 7 bases remaining between them. The CDR3 sequence is 12 residues long. CDR1 and CDR2 (germline): SQVTM, ANQGSEA. For the CDR3, the DNA is TGCAGCGTTGAACAGGGGCGAAACACCATATATTTT. The encoded protein is CSVEQGRNTIYF. The full variable domain, with the rest looked up from reference TRBV29-1 and TRBJ1-3, is SAVISQKPSRDICQRGTSLTIQCQVDSQVTMMFWYRQQPGQSLTLIATANQGSEATYESGFVIDKFPISRPNLTFSTLTVSNMSPEDSSIYLCSVEQGRNTIYFGEGSWLTVV.